Included here is one T cell receptor (beta chain) sequence, with context. Its antigen is unidentified. Indicated treatment: around 19 received Ad26.COV2.S at low or high dose, single or two shots; five or six received placebo; per-sample allocation not given. Samples were taken on day 63 after the first vaccine or placebo injection. This table comes from immunoSEQ multiplex PCR, and its TCRdb copy is limited to in-frame clones, with some not included. The sample lists around 340,000 clones; roughly 89% were seen once. This sample was taken from a study of Ad26.COV2.S vaccination and SARS-CoV-2 variants. Regarding the study as a whole: There was a possibility that the TCR breadth and depth analyses underestimated total T cell responses. It was vaccine recipients, not placebo recipients, who had the higher spike-specific TCR breadth. It was reported that spike-specific CD8+ and CD4+ T cell responses were substantially broad after vaccination.

This CDR3 has 13 residues. V was clipped by 9 bases and J by 5 bases, with 16 bases between them. Material: peripheral blood, obtained in a trial of Ad26.COV2.S vaccine versus placebo. The chain couples TRBV12-3 or TRBV12-4 to TRBJ1-1; D remains unclear. The source is a person aged 18-65 years who received the Ad26.COV2.S COVID-19 vaccine or a placebo. CDR3 coding DNA: TGTGCCAGAATGACCCCGGGAGGGACTGAAGCTTTCTTT. It is translated as CARMTPGGTEAFF.